This is a list of T cell receptor beta chains from one sample in a study of cytomegalovirus exposure and HLA in healthy donors. Generated by immunoSEQ multiplex PCR, the TCRdb table keeps only in-frame clones and is missing some. The sample lists fewer than 110,000 clones; approximately 76% were seen once. Source material: PBMCs. These receptor sequences come from a man aged 18 to 29 in good health and CMV-seronegative. The CDR3 runs from the conserved cysteine through the conserved F or W. The D gene is left open where the match is weak. Clone sizes are given selectively: once, few, many, or a class where the clone is expanded.

CDR3: CAIKPGSDTQYF
DNA: TGTGCCATCAAACCAGGCTCGGATACGCAGTATTTT
V: TRBV10-3
D: -
J: TRBJ2-3
size: -

CDR3: CASSLDQTTGELFF
DNA: TGTGCCAGCAGCTTAGATCAAACTACCGGGGAGCTGTTTTTT
V: TRBV11-3
D: -
J: TRBJ2-2
size: once

CDR3: CASSLTTSPGMLGSHEQYF
DNA: TGTGCCAGCAGCTTAACGACTAGTCCGGGGATGTTAGGGTCCCACGAGCAGTACTTC
V: TRBV7-8
D: -
J: TRBJ2-7
size: once

CDR3: CASSLVGGQGRSEQYF
DNA: TGTGCCAGCAGCTTAGTGGGGGGGCAGGGACGGAGCGAGCAGTACTTC
V: TRBV7-8
D: -
J: TRBJ2-7
size: -

CDR3: CASSLGDYGAQYF
DNA: TGTGCCAGCAGCTTAGGAGACTATGGAGCGCAGTATTTT
V: TRBV7-2
D: -
J: TRBJ2-3
size: once

CDR3: CASNLAPPNTGELFF
DNA: TGTGCCAGCAACCTTGCGCCCCCGAACACCGGGGAGCTGTTTTTT
V: TRBV28
D: -
J: TRBJ2-2
size: -

CDR3: CASSVGGTGYGYTF
DNA: TGTGCCAGCAGCGTCGGGGGGACGGGTTATGGCTACACCTTC
V: TRBV9
D: -
J: TRBJ1-2
size: -

CDR3: CASSPRGPFEQYF
DNA: TGTGCCAGCAGCCCCCGTGGGCCTTTCGAGCAGTACTTC
V: TRBV6-5
D: -
J: TRBJ2-7
size: -

CDR3: CASSPREGYTEAFF
DNA: TGTGCCAGCTCACCGCGGGAGGGTTACACTGAAGCTTTCTTT
V: TRBV18
D: -
J: TRBJ1-1
size: once

CDR3: CASSQDRAGQMNGYTF
DNA: TGTGCCAGCAGCCAAGACCGGGCAGGGCAGATGAATGGCTACACCTTC
V: TRBV4-2
D: -
J: TRBJ1-2
size: -

CDR3: CASSLDARKAFF
DNA: TGTGCCAGCAGCTTAGACGCGAGAAAAGCTTTCTTT
V: TRBV13
D: -
J: TRBJ1-1
size: -

CDR3: CATSGDSPIQYF
DNA: TGTGCCACCTCGGGCGACAGTCCCATTCAGTACTTC
V: TRBV15
D: -
J: TRBJ2-4
size: once

CDR3: CASSLLGSSYEQYF
DNA: TGTGCCAGCAGCTTGCTAGGGAGCTCCTACGAGCAGTACTTC
V: TRBV5-4
D: -
J: TRBJ2-7
size: few

CDR3: CASSVRRTGVGEQFF
DNA: TGTGCCAGCAGCGTTCGTCGGACAGGGGTGGGTGAGCAGTTCTTC
V: TRBV2
D: TRBD1
J: TRBJ2-1
size: many

CDR3: CTSSPRDRGSENIQYF
DNA: TGCACCAGCAGCCCCCGGGACAGGGGGTCGGAAAACATTCAGTACTTC
V: TRBV1
D: -
J: TRBJ2-4
size: -

CDR3: CASSEGGGSQPQHF
DNA: TGTGCCAGCAGTGAAGGTGGGGGCAGTCAGCCCCAGCATTTT
V: TRBV2
D: -
J: TRBJ1-5
size: -

CDR3: CASSSRDYLETQYF
DNA: TGTGCCAGCAGCTCCCGGGACTATTTAGAGACCCAGTACTTC
V: TRBV9
D: TRBD2
J: TRBJ2-5
size: -

CDR3: CASIPIGQSNTEAFF
DNA: TGTGCCAGCATTCCGATAGGACAGTCGAACACTGAAGCTTTCTTT
V: TRBV27
D: -
J: TRBJ1-1
size: -

CDR3: CASSELLAGLTGELFF
DNA: TGTGCCAGCAGTGAACTACTAGCGGGTCTAACCGGGGAGCTGTTTTTT
V: TRBV6-1
D: TRBD2
J: TRBJ2-2
size: few

CDR3: CASTPGTVYGYTF
DNA: TGTGCCAGTACACCCGGGACAGTTTATGGCTACACCTTC
V: TRBV19
D: TRBD1
J: TRBJ1-2
size: -

CDR3: CASSEEEGRSYNEQFF
DNA: TGTGCCAGCAGTGAAGAGGAGGGGCGCTCCTACAATGAGCAGTTCTTC
V: TRBV2
D: -
J: TRBJ2-1
size: -

CDR3: CASSLRGQSGYPF
DNA: TGTGCCAGCAGCTTAAGGGGGCAAAGTGGCTACCCCTTC
V: TRBV5-6
D: TRBD1
J: TRBJ1-2
size: few

CDR3: CASSWAIGYTF
DNA: TGTGCCAGCAGCTGGGCCATCGGCTACACCTTC
V: TRBV7-2
D: -
J: TRBJ1-2
size: -

CDR3: CASSPGGALSGNTIYF
DNA: TGTGCCAGCAGCCCAGGTGGCGCTCTCTCTGGAAACACCATATATTTT
V: TRBV7-2
D: -
J: TRBJ1-3
size: -

CDR3: CASSRTGGNYGYTF
DNA: TGTGCCAGCAGCCGAACAGGGGGCAACTATGGCTACACCTTC
V: TRBV6-6
D: TRBD1
J: TRBJ1-2
size: -

CDR3: CASRTAGARPGYTF
DNA: TGTGCCAGCAGAACAGCGGGCGCAAGGCCTGGCTACACCTTC
V: TRBV4-2
D: -
J: TRBJ1-2
size: -